The T cell receptor (beta chain) under discussion was sequenced for a study of cytomegalovirus exposure and HLA in healthy donors (dated 2017 in TCRdb). Regarding the research as a whole: A later analysis indicated that the 90 to 150 validation repertoires were generated on the platform also employed for the 720 or so repertoires of the first cohort. The study aimed to test whether cataloging public T cell receptors could reveal signatures of past pathogen exposure. A separate validation cohort of 100 to 150 different subjects was used in addition to the roughly 640-subject first cohort. To predict cytomegalovirus infection status, the study combined high-throughput TCR immunosequencing, statistical association of individual TCRs with disease status, and machine learning.

The library was generated by the immunoSEQ multiplex PCR assay. The paper's data handling went like this. To diagnose cytomegalovirus status from the catalog of TCR beta chain sequences, a statistical classification framework was built. TCRdb carries this immuneACCESS record with in-frame sequences only. Its versions omit some clonotypes, under half of them owing to an unresolved V gene in the studies checked, with the rest unexplained. V, J and clone size reflect that table, while D and trimming were determined from the DNA. The sample contains 200,000 to 300,000 clones, around 86% of them found a single time. 0.95% to 1.5% of the sample belongs to the ten largest clones. In regard to this clone: Its antigen is not yet known. No base-level quality is on record; no much larger clone is a single base apart.

General findings and caveats noted by the study authors: The validation cohort had no HLA typing available for a later analysis, so co-occurrence within that cohort was assessed over all 120 or so repertoires. In both the original and validation cohorts, the classifier was reported to diagnose cytomegalovirus status with high specificity and sensitivity. While some public TCRs were present in many individuals, most TCR sequences turned up only very rarely across donors. In the study, some 180 TCR beta chains were listed as associated with cytomegalovirus. In vitro tests confirmed that three of the cytomegalovirus-associated TCR beta chains recognize cytomegalovirus antigens. A later analysis found that TCRs clustered in the first cohort also tended to co-occur in the roughly 120 validation repertoires, with 94% of cluster scores above 0. The authors suggested that the approach could potentially be generalized to other disease states and immunological phenotypes.

The donors belonged to the validation cohort of about 120 subjects, which was separate from the roughly 680-subject first cohort. CDR1 is given as MNHEY and CDR2 as SMNVEV, both from the germline V gene (reference sequence). Unmatched junction bases come to 6, with V trimmed by 4 bases and J by 1 base. Including cysteine and phenylalanine, the CDR3 has 16 amino acids. The read is trimmed to its CDR3 DNA, 48 bases read in frame from base 1. Sequenced sample: PBMCs. The chain links TRBV27 with TRBJ1-4, and 7 junctional nucleotides match TRBD1. This sequence was found in a woman in her thirties in good health and CMV-seropositive. The DNA is TGTGCCAGCAGTTCATTTTACAGGGGAACTAATGAAAAACTGTTTTTT. Its coded protein is CASSSFYRGTNEKLFF. Outside the CDR3, residues come from the reference TRBV27 and TRBJ1-4 proteins, so the full variable domain is: EAQVTQNPRYLITVTGKKLTVTCSQNMNHEYMSWYRQDPGLGLRQIYYSMNVEVTDKGDVPEGYKVSRKEKRNFPLILESPSPNQTSLYFCASSSFYRGTNEKLFFGSGTQLSVL.